This T cell receptor beta chain was identified in a study of blood T cell repertoires in COVID-19. Produced via immunoSEQ multiplex PCR; TCRdb's table is partial and in-frame only. This table holds around 84,000 clones, about 80% found once. Trimming stripped 0 bases from V and 8 bases from J, with 10 bases between. Germline V gene data show CDR1 as ENHRY and CDR2 as SYGVKD. The CDR3 runs 13 residues. V is TRBV10-3 and J is TRBJ1-2; D gene ambiguous. The sample consisted of peripheral blood. This TCR was sampled from a man aged 50 to 59 with active or convalescent COVID-19. The CDR3 DNA reads as TGTGCCATCAGTGAGTCGATCGAGGTGGGCTACACCTTC. Translated: CAISESIEVGYTF.